Sequencing of this TCR beta chain was carried out in a study of technical replicates of blood from a few donors. Some clones are missing from TCRdb's copy, which holds only in-frame ones; the method was immunoSEQ multiplex PCR. The sample lists about 88,000 clones, around 90% occurring once. V dropped 3 bases and J dropped 8 bases, with 18 bases sitting between them. Germline V CDR1 and CDR2: SGHRS, YFSETQ. The CDR3 spans 15 residues. Sequences were obtained from T cells isolated from PBMCs. V gene TRBV5-1 combines with J gene TRBJ2-1; TRBD2 might be the D (6 bases). This receptor was obtained from a human donor in good health. The CDR3 DNA follows: TGCGCCAGCAGCTCAAGGCCGGGAGCCAGTGATGAGCAGTTCTTC. Amino acids: CASSSRPGASDEQFF.